The entry below gives a single TCR beta chain sequence along with its context. Germline CDR1 is LGHDT and CDR2 is YNNKEL (reference sequence). The CDR3 totals 14 residues. Indicated time point: newly diagnosed GD, antithyroid drugs for less than 3 months. Isolated PBMC RNA provided the starting material for the TCR library. TCR beta libraries were built with iRepertoire HTBI primers and Arm-PCR of CDR3 regions. TCRdb reprocessed the multiplex PCR reads via MiXCR and lists one record per CDR3 protein. Of approximately 230,000 distinct CDR3 sequences in the sample, about a sixth were seen once. The data derive from a study of regulatory T cells in long-lasting Graves disease.

This chain joins TRBV3-1 and TRBJ2-5; 9 positions agree with TRBD2. TRBJ2-1 explains the end of the DNA better; the J call may be wrong. The clonotype was recovered from a female donor with Graves disease. The sample consisted of peripheral blood mononuclear cells (PBMCs), taken at new diagnosis, from a patient treated with antithyroid drugs. The CDR3 nucleotides are TGTGCCAGCAGCCAGTCTAGCGGGAAAGTTGAGCAGTTCTTC. Translated: CASSQSSGKVEQFF.